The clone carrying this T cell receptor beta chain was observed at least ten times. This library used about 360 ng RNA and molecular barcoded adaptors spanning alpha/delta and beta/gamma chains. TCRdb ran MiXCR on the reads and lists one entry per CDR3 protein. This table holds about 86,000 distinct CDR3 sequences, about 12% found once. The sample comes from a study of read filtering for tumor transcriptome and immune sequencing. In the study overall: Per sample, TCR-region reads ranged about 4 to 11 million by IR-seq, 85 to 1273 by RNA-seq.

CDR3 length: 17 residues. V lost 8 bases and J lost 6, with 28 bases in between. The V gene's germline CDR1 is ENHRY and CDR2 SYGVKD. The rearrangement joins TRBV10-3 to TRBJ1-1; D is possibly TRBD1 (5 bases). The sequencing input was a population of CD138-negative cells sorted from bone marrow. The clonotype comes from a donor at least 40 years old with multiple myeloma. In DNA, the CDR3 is TGTGCCATCTCCGAAGGAGAAGGGCGACGGGGCCCCGCTGAAGCTTTCTTT. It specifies CAISEGEGRRGPAEAFF.